Described below is a single T cell receptor beta chain sequence and its context. In the original analysis: The authors estimated nucleated cell counts from reference gene primer amplification. Generated by immunoSEQ multiplex PCR, the TCRdb table keeps only in-frame clones and is missing some. V and J calls and clone size come straight from that table; D and trimming were deduced from the DNA. The data hold under 300,000 clones, with roughly nine tenths observed a single time. These data belong to a study of blood T cell repertoires in COVID-19. The CDR3 has 14 residues. Trimming removed 2 bases from V and 8 bases from J; junction bases left unmatched: 4. Germline V gives CDR1 SGHNT, CDR2 YYREEE (reference sequence).

Material for sequencing was peripheral blood. The chain links TRBV5-4 to TRBJ1-6, with 7 positions matching TRBD1. This receptor was obtained from a woman aged 30 to 39 with COVID-19, enrolled during active disease. For the CDR3, the DNA is TGTGCCAGCAGCTTTGGGACAGCCTATTCACCCCTCCACTTT. This translates into CASSFGTAYSPLHF. The full variable domain, in which reference TRBV5-4 and TRBJ1-6 provide the parts outside the CDR3, is ETGVTQSPTHLIKTRGQQVTLRCSSQSGHNTVSWYQQALGQGPQFIFQYYREEENGRGNFPPRFSGLQFPNYSSELNVNALELDDSALYLCASSFGTAYSPLHFGNGTRLTVT.